These T cell receptor beta chains were read from a single sample in a study of T cell responses to AZD1222 COVID-19 vaccine. Method: immunoSEQ multiplex PCR; TCRdb's copy keeps in-frame clones and lacks some. The table has around 90,000 clones, 80% to 90% seen once. Material: peripheral blood, obtained on day 0 of AZD1222 vaccination. The receptors originated from an adult in good health. CDR3s include the opening cysteine and the closing phenylalanine or tryptophan. Not every row has a clone size; where given, it reads once, few, many or a size class.

J gene	clone size	V gene	CDR3 protein
TRBJ1-6	NA	TRBV9	CASSVAGNSPLHF
TRBJ1-1	NA	TRBV19	CASSIGGDTEAFF
TRBJ2-1	NA	TRBV28	CASRRTSGAYNEQFF
TRBJ2-1	NA	TRBV30	CAWNPGLAGANEQFF
TRBJ1-1	NA	TRBV10-3	CAIRVTGGKNTEAFF
TRBJ2-6	NA	TRBV6-5	CASSYDRGSGANVLTF
TRBJ2-2	NA	TRBV30	CAWRENTGELFF
TRBJ2-7	NA	TRBV12-5	CASGLGSGSMYF
TRBJ1-5	NA	TRBV6-5	CASTLGGGQPQHF
TRBJ1-2	NA	TRBV27	CASSPQQVLGPNGYTF
TRBJ2-2	NA	TRBV3-1/TRBV3-2	CASSQISANTGELFF
TRBJ1-5	NA	TRBV15	CATSRDRGVGPQHF
TRBJ2-6	NA	TRBV7-3	CASSLPKSSGANVLTF
TRBJ2-2	NA	TRBV19	CASSKPPQTGLGTGELFF
TRBJ1-6	few	TRBV7-9	CASSSGQGNSPLHF
TRBJ1-1	NA	TRBV6-5	CAGDERPNTEAFF